This T cell receptor beta chain was documented in a study of regulatory T cells in long-lasting Graves disease (dated by TCRdb to about 2021). In terms of the full investigation: Newly diagnosed Graves' disease patients had taken antithyroid drugs for less than 3 months. Persistent Graves' disease patients were compared with newly diagnosed Graves' disease patients by peripheral blood TCR sequencing and RNA sequencing. The study was conducted in China and was registered as a clinical trial. A total of 33 samples underwent TCR sequencing, from about 13 patients with persistent Graves' disease and approximately 20 patients with newly diagnosed Graves' disease.

CDR1 is given as SGHDT and CDR2 as YYEEEE, both from the germline V gene. Unmatched junction bases come to 5, with V trimmed by 3 bases and J by 6 bases. Counted from cysteine to phenylalanine, this CDR3 has 14 amino acids. Solely the CDR3 DNA is kept, with 42 bases framed from the first base. For this clonotype: Its antigen remains unidentified. Base qualities were left out, and no much larger clone turns up one base away.

Library creation used multiplex PCR. Sequencing took place on an Illumina HiSeq 4000. CDR3 regions were amplified by Arm-PCR with iRepertoire HTBI primers to construct TCR beta libraries. PCR products were gel purified before sequencing. On the study's bioinformatics: Gene usage analysis of CDR3 amino acid clonotypes used the 55 to 65 TRBV and about 13 TRBJ segments found across samples. COPE and FqMerger were used to merge filtered high-quality paired reads into contigs. Contigs were aligned with BLAST to IMGT TRBV, TRBD and TRBJ reference genes, and CDR3 was defined per IMGT. Highly expanded clones were defined as clonotypes with a frequency above 0.1%. Shannon entropy served as the measure of repertoire diversity, while the Gini coefficient captured V-J evenness. Public clonotypes were defined as clonotypes shared by more than one individual. TCRdb handled the public reads itself, with Q25 trimming in fastp and clone calling in MiXCR, and kept productive beta chains. Rows are unified per CDR3 protein, each entry keeping the most common DNA and genes. The V and J calls reflect TCRdb's pipeline rather than the authors' work. The sample has approximately 400,000 distinct CDR3 sequences on record, 15% of them singletons. The top ten clonotypes cover around 7.6% of the sample.

General findings and caveats noted by the study authors: Persistent disease showed preferential use of TRBV28, TRBJ1-2 and TRBJ2-5, whereas newly diagnosed disease favored TRBV20-1 and TRBJ2-1. Persistent patients shared more public clonotypes among themselves (around 3,000) than newly diagnosed patients did (roughly 920). Only the TCR beta chain was sequenced and analyzed. Lower TCR Shannon entropy and fewer highly expanded clones were observed in persistent Graves' disease patients than in newly diagnosed patients, which suggested clonal expansion. The small sample size was acknowledged by the authors as a limitation that may reduce accuracy. Because the primary lesion, thyroid tissue, could not be accessed, the study looked at peripheral blood alone.

Interpreted using the paper, the time point label stands for: newly diagnosed GD, antithyroid drugs for less than 3 months. RNA was extracted from PBMCs in TRIzol for both TCR sequencing and RNA sequencing. The diagnosis of Graves' disease was made according to American Thyroid Association guidelines. The patients came from an endocrinology department in Xi'an, China. Each patient gave approximately 10 milliliters of peripheral blood, collected in an EDTA anticoagulant tube. Ficoll Paque Plus density gradient separation was used to isolate PBMCs, and no further T cell sorting was performed. An Agilent 2100 Bioanalyzer and agarose gel were used to assess RNA quality, and a NanoDrop 2000 was used to measure RNA concentration. These data were also filed under a second study, of T cells in Graves' hyperthyroidism and ophthalmopathy. The second study's paper adds: Stable Graves' hyperthyroidism was defined as the absence of progression to ophthalmopathy over 18 months of follow-up. Hyperthyroidism patients were newly diagnosed, had a disease duration of under 2 months, and were aged 18 to 65 years. Exclusion was applied to patients with uncontrolled infections, other autoimmune diseases, pregnancy or lactation. Clinical symptoms, serum thyroxine and TRAb, thyroid ultrasound, and orbital computed tomography formed the basis for the diagnoses. For the first round of RT-PCR on the TCR CDR3, the HTBI primer set was used together with the Qiagen OneStep RT-PCR kit. Most expanded thyroid clonotypes (frequency above 0.001) were also detected in blood, suggesting blood repertoires may reflect thyroid immune responses. A model built on a 13 V-J signature distinguished ophthalmopathy from stable hyperthyroidism, reaching approximately 89% sensitivity and about 81% specificity in cross-validation and 80%/75% in testing. In validation, the model predicted progression to ophthalmopathy with around 71% sensitivity and 72.22% specificity, a median of around 6.6 months before onset. TCR V-J signatures able to tell the groups apart were searched for in a discovery cohort of about a hundred patients, of whom 43 had Graves' ophthalmopathy and more than 55 had stable Graves' hyperthyroidism. Prospective prediction of ophthalmopathy was tested in an independent validation cohort of approximately 18 hyperthyroidism patients and 15 to 17 patients who later progressed to ophthalmopathy. The 90 to 100 discovery patients were randomly divided into training and test sets at a 7:3 ratio. Thyroid tissue and blood T-cell repertoires from six Graves' hyperthyroidism patients were also compared in the study. Following sampling, methimazole starting at 30 mg daily was given to hyperthyroidism patients, and high-dose intravenous methylprednisolone was given to ophthalmopathy patients. Libraries were constructed in a second round of multiplex PCR, after which size selection and purification were performed. Paired-end sequencing of the libraries was performed with 100 bp reads on an Illumina HiSeq2000. SOAPnuke was used to process the raw data, removing reads that contained adapters or uncalled bases, had a mean Phred below 15, or lacked an exact match to the constant primer or identifier. High-quality paired reads were merged using COPE v1.2.5, and each unique nucleotide sequence was defined as a clonotype. MiTCR v1.1 was used to align the clonotypes against IMGT TRBV, TRBD and TRBJ reference segments. The analysis was restricted to V-J combinations with a frequency above 0.0001, which together covered just over 99% of the repertoires. The TCS score was defined as the ratio of F50 (clonal expansion) to E x V (chaos), calculated using BLOSUM62-based TCRdist between CDR3 peptides within each V-J. Welch's t-statistics and random forest reduced just over 500 V-J features to roughly 13, which were used in a naive Bayes classifier (R e1071). Sample size was not statistically predetermined, and investigators were not blinded to group allocation. The paper reports TCR Vbeta CDR3 sequencing of 130 to 150 peripheral blood samples: under 45 ophthalmopathy, under 85 hyperthyroidism and 17 progressor patients.

The clonotype was recovered from a middle-aged woman with Graves disease. Donor details come from another sample of the same person, matched by shared clones. Recombination linked TRBV5-6 to TRBJ2-2, and 7 junction bases match TRBD1. The sequenced sample was peripheral blood mononuclear cells (PBMCs), obtained at new diagnosis, from a patient treated with antithyroid drugs. The nucleotide sequence reads TGTGCCAGCAGCTACGGACAGGCCCCCGGGGAGCTGTTTTTT. It codes for CASSYGQAPGELFF.